This T cell receptor (beta chain) appears in the sequencing data of a study of cytomegalovirus exposure and HLA in healthy donors. Study-wide background: An earlier analysis found some 100 million unique TCR beta sequences from approximately 170 million T cells. Study conclusions and caveats: The investigators catalogued about 170 TCR beta chains as cytomegalovirus-associated. In a later analysis, an Asian-associated ancestry cluster reportedly showed fewer N-insertions than the 666-donor mean.

Germline V CDR1 and CDR2: MNHEY, SVGAGI. Trimming pared 0 bases from V and 4 bases from J, leaving 13 bases between. The CDR3 consists of 15 residues. The donors (healthy individuals) were bone marrow donors. PCR used 60 Vbeta primers and 13 Jbeta primers. Measured with immunoSEQ multiplex PCR; TCRdb has only the in-frame clones, and not every one. The sample table includes around 190,000 clones. Regarding this clone: What it binds is not known.

The receptor's source is a woman aged 25-40 years in good health and CMV-seropositive. Sequencing was done on a sample of PBMCs. V usage is TRBV6-5 and J usage is TRBJ2-7; D uncertain. The CDR3 bases are TGTGCCAGCAGTTACTCGAGCCAGGTCTTATACGAGCAGTACTTC. Amino acids: CASSYSSQVLYEQYF.